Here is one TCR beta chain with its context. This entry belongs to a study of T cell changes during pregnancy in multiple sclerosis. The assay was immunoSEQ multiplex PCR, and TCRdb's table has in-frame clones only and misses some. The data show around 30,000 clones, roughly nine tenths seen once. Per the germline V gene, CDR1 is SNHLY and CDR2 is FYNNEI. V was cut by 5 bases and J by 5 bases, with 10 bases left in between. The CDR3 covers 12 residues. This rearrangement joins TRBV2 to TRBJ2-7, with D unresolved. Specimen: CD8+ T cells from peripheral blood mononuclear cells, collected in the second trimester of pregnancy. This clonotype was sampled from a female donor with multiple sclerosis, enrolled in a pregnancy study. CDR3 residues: CASSPRGHEQYF. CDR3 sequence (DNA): TGTGCCAGCAGTCCCCGCGGCCACGAGCAGTACTTC.